This T cell receptor (beta chain) is drawn from a study of a mutant IDH1 vaccine in newly diagnosed glioma. Study-wide points: Of all patients, 85% to 95% showed vaccine-induced immune responses.

A note on this clone: The antigen remains undetermined.

The protocol was immunoSEQ multiplex PCR, while the TCRdb copy is restricted to in-frame clones and leaves out a portion. The table records roughly 99,000 clones, around nine tenths of them present only once. Indicated time point: baseline, week 1 (first vaccination visit). Described treatment: pre-vaccination baseline after standard-of-care therapy. The material was PBMCs, obtained from a glioma patient treated with radiotherapy, temozolomide or both. The receptor's source is a woman aged 45 to 65 with glioma.

The CDR3 region has the DNA TGTGCCAGCCGACTTCCGGGACGGAACTATGGCTACACCTTC. Amino acid sequence: CASRLPGRNYGYTF. The V gene is TRBV28, the J gene TRBJ1-2; a weak D match, TRBD1 (5 bases). Germline assignment: CDR1 MDHEN and CDR2 SYDVKM. The CDR3 extends over 14 amino acids. V was clipped by 8 bases and J by 2 bases, with 15 bases between them.